This T cell receptor beta chain comes out of a study of blood T cell repertoires in COVID-19. Study information: COVID-19 samples, acute and convalescent, were from the United States, Italy and Spain. The analysed material was cDNA or gDNA that came from T cells, B-cell-depleted T cells, or PBMCs.

In the source study's methods: Reference gene primers were amplified, and this amplification served to estimate nucleated cell counts. Here immunoSEQ multiplex PCR was the method, and the copy in TCRdb shows in-frame clones only, minus some. The V and J calls and clone size are taken from that table; D and trimming were inferred from the DNA. The data show around 200,000 clones, roughly four fifths seen once. This CDR3 spans 14 amino acids. Germline V gives CDR1 SGHRS, CDR2 YFSETQ. Trimming took 4 bases from V and 7 from J, leaving 15 bases between them. This receptor was taken from a man in his fifties who had recovered from COVID-19. The sequencing sample was made of peripheral blood. V is TRBV5-1 and J is TRBJ2-4, with D perhaps TRBD2 (7 bases). The CDR3 region has the DNA TGCGCCAGCAGCGGGGGGCTAGCGGATAACATTCAGTACTTC. Its translation: CASSGGLADNIQYF.